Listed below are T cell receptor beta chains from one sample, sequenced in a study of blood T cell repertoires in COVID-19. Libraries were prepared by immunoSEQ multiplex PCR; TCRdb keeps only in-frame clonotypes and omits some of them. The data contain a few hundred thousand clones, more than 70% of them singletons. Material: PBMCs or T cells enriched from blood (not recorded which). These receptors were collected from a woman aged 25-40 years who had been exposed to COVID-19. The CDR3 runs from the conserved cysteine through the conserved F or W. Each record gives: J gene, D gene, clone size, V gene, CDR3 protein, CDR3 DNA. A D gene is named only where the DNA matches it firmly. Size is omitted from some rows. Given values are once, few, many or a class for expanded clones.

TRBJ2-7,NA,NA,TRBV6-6,CASSVGHSYEQYF,TGTGCCAGCAGTGTGGGCCACTCCTACGAGCAGTACTTC
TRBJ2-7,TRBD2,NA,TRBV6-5,CASSYSREAYEQYF,TGTGCCAGCAGTTACTCCCGGGAGGCTTACGAGCAGTACTTC
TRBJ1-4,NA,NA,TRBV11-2,CASSLRGASTNEKLFF,TGTGCCAGCAGCTTACGTGGGGCGTCAACTAATGAAAAACTGTTTTTT
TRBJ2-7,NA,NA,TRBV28,CASSFAGGAGRYEQYF,TGTGCCAGCAGTTTTGCTGGCGGGGCAGGTCGCTACGAGCAGTACTTC
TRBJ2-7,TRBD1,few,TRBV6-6,CASSWGTGVTYEQYF,TGTGCCAGCAGTTGGGGGACAGGAGTAACCTACGAGCAGTACTTC
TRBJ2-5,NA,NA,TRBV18,CASSPQQETQYF,TGTGCCAGCTCACCCCAACAAGAGACCCAGTACTTC
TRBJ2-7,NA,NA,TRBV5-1,CASSLVSNYEQYF,TGCGCCAGCAGCCTAGTATCAAACTACGAGCAGTACTTC
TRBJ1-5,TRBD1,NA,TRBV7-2,CASSLRQGDGQPQHF,TGTGCCAGCAGCTTACGACAGGGGGATGGTCAGCCCCAGCATTTT
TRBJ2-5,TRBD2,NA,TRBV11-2,CASSLGAGEAQETQYF,TGTGCCAGCAGCTTAGGGGCGGGGGAAGCCCAAGAGACCCAGTACTTC
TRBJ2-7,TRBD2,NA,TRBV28,CASSPRFPGLAGGGTYEQYF,TGTGCCAGCAGTCCAAGATTCCCGGGACTAGCGGGAGGGGGCACCTACGAGCAGTACTTC
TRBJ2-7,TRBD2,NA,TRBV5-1,CASSFRAGEGYEQYF,TGCGCCAGCAGCTTTAGGGCGGGAGAGGGGTACGAGCAGTACTTC
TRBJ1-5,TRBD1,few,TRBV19,CASSNDRVFSNQPQHF,TGTGCCAGTAGTAACGACAGGGTGTTTAGCAATCAGCCCCAGCATTTT
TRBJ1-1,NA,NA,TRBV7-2,CASSGEVGQPLLAEAFF,TGTGCCAGCAGCGGAGAAGTCGGACAGCCGTTGCTGGCTGAAGCTTTCTTT
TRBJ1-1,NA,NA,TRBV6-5,CASSYNRVSTEAFF,TGTGCCAGCAGTTACAACAGGGTGAGCACTGAAGCTTTCTTT
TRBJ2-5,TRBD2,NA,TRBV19,CASSTLAGGQGETQYF,TGTGCCAGTAGTACTCTAGCGGGAGGGCAGGGAGAGACCCAGTACTTC
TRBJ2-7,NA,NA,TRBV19,CASSIATRAYEQYF,TGTGCCAGTAGTATCGCGACTAGGGCCTACGAGCAGTACTTC
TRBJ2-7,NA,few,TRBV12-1,CASSSTSGTPLYEQYF,TGTGCCAGCAGCTCAACCTCCGGGACACCCTTGTACGAGCAGTACTTC
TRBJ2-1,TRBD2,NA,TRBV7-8,CASSLGGRDNEQFF,TGTGCCAGCAGCTTAGGCGGGAGGGACAATGAGCAGTTCTTC
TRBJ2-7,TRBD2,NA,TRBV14,CASSRSPAGGPYEQYF,TGTGCCAGCAGCCGGTCCCCAGCGGGAGGGCCTTACGAGCAGTACTTC
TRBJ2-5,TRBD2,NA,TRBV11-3,CASSYAAGGGETQYF,TGTGCCAGCAGCTACGCGGCGGGAGGGGGAGAGACCCAGTACTTC
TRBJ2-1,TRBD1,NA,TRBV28,CASSFDRDRLDEQFF,TGTGCCAGCAGTTTCGACCGGGACAGGCTCGATGAGCAGTTCTTC
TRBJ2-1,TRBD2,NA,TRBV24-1,CATSDPGLAGGPLNEQFF,TGTGCCACCAGTGATCCCGGACTAGCGGGAGGGCCTTTGAATGAGCAGTTCTTC
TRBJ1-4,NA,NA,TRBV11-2,CASSRARTNEKLFF,TGTGCCAGCAGCCGAGCCCGCACTAATGAAAAACTGTTTTTT
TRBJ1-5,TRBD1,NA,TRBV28,CASGNPGGQPQHF,TGTGCCAGCGGGAATCCAGGGGGTCAGCCCCAGCATTTT
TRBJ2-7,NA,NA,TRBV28,CASSLFVSGNFYEQYF,TGTGCCAGCAGTTTATTTGTTTCGGGGAACTTTTACGAGCAGTACTTC
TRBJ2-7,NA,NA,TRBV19,CASSIEWGLPYEQYF,TGTGCCAGTAGTATAGAGTGGGGGCTCCCCTACGAGCAGTACTTC
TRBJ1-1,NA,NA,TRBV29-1,CSVQGGMNTEAFF,TGCAGCGTTCAAGGAGGAATGAACACTGAAGCTTTCTTT
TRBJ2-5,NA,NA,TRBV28,CASVGGSVETQYF,TGTGCCAGCGTAGGGGGTTCTGTAGAGACCCAGTACTTC
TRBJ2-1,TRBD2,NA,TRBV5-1,CASSLLAGTYNEQFF,TGCGCCAGCAGCTTGCTAGCGGGAACCTACAATGAGCAGTTCTTC
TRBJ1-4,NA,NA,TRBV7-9,CASSPPGDPEGEKLFF,TGTGCCAGCAGCCCCCCGGGGGACCCCGAGGGGGAAAAACTGTTTTTT
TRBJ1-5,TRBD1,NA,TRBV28,CASSFHRGTGNQPQHF,TGTGCCAGCAGTTTCCACAGGGGTACGGGCAATCAGCCCCAGCATTTT
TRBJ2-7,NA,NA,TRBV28,CASSRGSYEQYF,TGTGCCAGCAGTAGGGGGTCCTACGAGCAGTACTTC
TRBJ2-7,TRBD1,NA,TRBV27,CASSSPGTAITYEQYF,TGTGCCAGCAGTTCCCCGGGGACAGCCATAACCTACGAGCAGTACTTC
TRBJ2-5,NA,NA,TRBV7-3,CASSPGDREDQETQYF,TGTGCCAGCAGCCCCGGCGACAGGGAGGACCAAGAGACCCAGTACTTC
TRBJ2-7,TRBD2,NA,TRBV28,CASRRGTSAYYEQYF,TGTGCCAGCAGGCGCGGGACTAGCGCCTACTACGAGCAGTACTTC
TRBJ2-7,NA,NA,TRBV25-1,CASSEFSSGPYEQYF,TGTGCCAGCAGTGAATTTAGTAGCGGACCCTACGAGCAGTACTTC
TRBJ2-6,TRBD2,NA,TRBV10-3,CAISVNSGSSAGANVLTF,TGTGCCATCAGCGTAAATAGCGGGAGCTCGGCTGGGGCCAACGTCCTGACTTTC
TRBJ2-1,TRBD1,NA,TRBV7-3,CASSSGTGFDEQFF,TGTGCCAGCAGTTCCGGGACAGGGTTCGATGAGCAGTTCTTC
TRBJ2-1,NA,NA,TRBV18,CASSPEVGSSYNEQFF,TGTGCCAGCTCACCCGAGGTTGGGAGCTCCTACAATGAGCAGTTCTTC
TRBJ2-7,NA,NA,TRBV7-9,CASSLAGVRYEQYF,TGTGCCAGCAGCTTAGCGGGAGTCCGTTACGAGCAGTACTTC
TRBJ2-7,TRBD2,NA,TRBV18,CASSPQREFSHEQYF,TGTGCCAGCTCCCCCCAGCGGGAGTTCTCTCACGAGCAGTACTTC
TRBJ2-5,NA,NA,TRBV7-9,CASSLEARKTQYF,TGTGCCAGCAGCTTAGAAGCGAGGAAGACCCAGTACTTC
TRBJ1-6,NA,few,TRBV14,CASSQDRGVKLHF,TGTGCCAGCAGCCAAGATCGGGGTGTTAAGCTCCACTTT
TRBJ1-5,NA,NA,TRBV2,CASNPQGNNQPQHF,TGTGCCAGCAACCCTCAGGGTAACAATCAGCCCCAGCATTTT